This T cell receptor beta chain emerged from a study of CD8 T cells in Susac syndrome. Germline CDR1 reads SNHLY; CDR2 reads FYNNEI. CDR3 length: 13 amino acids. Trimming shortened V by 6 bases and J by 5 bases, and 13 bases separated the two germline ends. Random hexamers were used to reverse transcribe the RNA input (0.5 to 1 ug). Via MiXCR, TCRdb re-called the immunoSEQ multiplex PCR reads, giving one row per CDR3 protein. Among some 260,000 distinct CDR3 sequences listed, approximately 85% were seen once. The source of this sequence is a human donor with multiple sclerosis. This sequence joins TRBV2 and TRBJ1-1; a weak D match, TRBD1 (6 bases). Sequenced input: CD8+ T cells from PBMCs. CDR3 loop: CASRGGARTEAFF. The DNA of the CDR3 is TGTGCCAGCAGGGGGGGGGCGCGTACTGAAGCTTTCTTT.